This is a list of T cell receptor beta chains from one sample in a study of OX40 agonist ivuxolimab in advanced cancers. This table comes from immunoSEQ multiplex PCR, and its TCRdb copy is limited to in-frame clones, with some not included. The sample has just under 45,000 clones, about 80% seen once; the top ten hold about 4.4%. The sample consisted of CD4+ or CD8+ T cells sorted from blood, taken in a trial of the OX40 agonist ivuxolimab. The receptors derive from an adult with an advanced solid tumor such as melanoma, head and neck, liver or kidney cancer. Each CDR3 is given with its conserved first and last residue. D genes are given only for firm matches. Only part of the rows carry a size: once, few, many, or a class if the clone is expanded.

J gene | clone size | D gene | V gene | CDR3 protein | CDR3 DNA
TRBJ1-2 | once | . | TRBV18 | CASSPTTNYGYTF | TGTGCCAGCTCACCGACAACTAACTATGGCTACACCTTC
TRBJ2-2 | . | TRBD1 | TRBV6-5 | CASSLTGDTGELFF | TGTGCCAGCAGCTTGACAGGGGACACCGGGGAGCTGTTTTTT
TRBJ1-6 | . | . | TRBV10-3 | CAISERTDNSPLHF | TGTGCCATCAGTGAGCGGACAGATAATTCACCCCTCCACTTT
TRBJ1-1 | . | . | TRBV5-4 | CASSLGRGDTEAFF | TGTGCCAGCAGCTTAGGGAGGGGGGACACTGAAGCTTTCTTT
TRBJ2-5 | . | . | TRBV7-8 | CASSLEGGKETQYF | TGTGCCAGCAGCTTAGAGGGGGGAAAAGAGACCCAGTACTTC
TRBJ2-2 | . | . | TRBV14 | CASSRVATGELFF | TGTGCCAGCAGCCGAGTAGCCACCGGGGAGCTGTTTTTT
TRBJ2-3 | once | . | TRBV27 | CASSFLNLLRPDTQYF | TGTGCCAGCAGTTTTCTTAATCTCTTGCGACCCGATACGCAGTATTTT
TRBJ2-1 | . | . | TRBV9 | CASSVVNQFDEQFF | TGTGCCAGCAGCGTAGTAAATCAATTCGATGAGCAGTTCTTC
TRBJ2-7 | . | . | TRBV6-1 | CASRRTEDRYEQYF | TGTGCCAGCAGGAGGACAGAGGATAGATACGAGCAGTACTTC
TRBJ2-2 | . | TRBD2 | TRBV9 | CASSAVLAGGPGGELFF | TGTGCCAGCAGCGCGGTGCTAGCGGGGGGGCCTGGCGGGGAGCTGTTTTTT
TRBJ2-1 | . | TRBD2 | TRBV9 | CASSVVSSGNNEQFF | TGTGCCAGCAGCGTAGTGTCTAGCGGGAACAATGAGCAGTTCTTC
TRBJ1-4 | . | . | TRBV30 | CAWSEGRSEKLFF | TGTGCCTGGAGTGAGGGGAGGAGTGAAAAACTGTTTTTT
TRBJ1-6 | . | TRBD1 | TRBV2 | CASSGTGGSPLHF | TGTGCCAGCAGTGGGACAGGGGGTTCACCCCTCCACTTT
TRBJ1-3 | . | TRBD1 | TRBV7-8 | CASRRGQSNGNTIYF | TGTGCCAGCAGGCGGGGACAGTCTAATGGAAACACCATATATTTT
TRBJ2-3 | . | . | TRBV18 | CASSSGFLGRTDTQYF | TGTGCCAGCTCATCTGGCTTTCTAGGGCGCACAGATACGCAGTATTTT
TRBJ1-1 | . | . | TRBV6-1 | CASGRQSNTEAFF | TGTGCCAGCGGAAGACAGAGTAACACTGAAGCTTTCTTT
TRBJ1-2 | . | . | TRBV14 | CASSPDRSRGLYGYTF | TGTGCCAGCAGCCCGGACCGGAGTCGGGGTCTCTATGGCTACACCTTC
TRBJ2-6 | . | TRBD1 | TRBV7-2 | CASSPDWTGPSGANVLTF | TGTGCCAGCAGTCCAGACTGGACAGGGCCTTCTGGGGCCAACGTCCTGACTTTC
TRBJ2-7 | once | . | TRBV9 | CASSTRATSYEQYF | TGTGCCAGCAGCACCCGGGCCACCTCCTACGAGCAGTACTTC
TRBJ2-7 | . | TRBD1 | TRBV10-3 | CAISPGTGPYEQYF | TGTGCCATCAGTCCCGGGACAGGGCCCTACGAGCAGTACTTC
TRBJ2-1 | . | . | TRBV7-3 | CASSLERGPHNEQFF | TGTGCCAGCAGCTTAGAACGGGGGCCTCACAATGAGCAGTTCTTC
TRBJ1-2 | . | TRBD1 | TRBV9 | CASSALGQGMSYTF | TGTGCCAGCAGCGCCTTAGGACAGGGTATGAGCTACACCTTC
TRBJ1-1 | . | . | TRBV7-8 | CASSYNTTEAFF | TGTGCCAGCAGCTATAATACCACTGAAGCTTTCTTT
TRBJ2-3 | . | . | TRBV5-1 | CASSLGGPVDTQYF | TGCGCCAGCAGCTTGGGAGGGCCCGTTGATACGCAGTATTTT
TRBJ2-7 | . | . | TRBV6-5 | CASSLGPLYEQYF | TGTGCCAGCAGCCTAGGACCACTCTACGAGCAGTACTTC
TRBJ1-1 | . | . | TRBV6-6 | CASSYSVRGGTEAFF | TGTGCCAGCAGTTATTCCGTGAGGGGAGGAACTGAAGCTTTCTTT
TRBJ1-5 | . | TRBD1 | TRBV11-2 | CASSLNRGSNQPQHF | TGTGCCAGCAGCTTAAACAGGGGGAGCAATCAGCCCCAGCATTTT
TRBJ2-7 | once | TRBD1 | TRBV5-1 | CASSLELRGSYEQYF | TGCGCCAGCAGCTTGGAACTCAGGGGGTCGTACGAGCAGTACTTC
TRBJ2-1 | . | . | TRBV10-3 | CAISESWTEPYNEQFF | TGTGCCATCAGTGAGTCCTGGACAGAACCCTACAATGAGCAGTTCTTC
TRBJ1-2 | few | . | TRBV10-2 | CASSADYGYTF | TGCGCCAGCAGTGCCGATTATGGCTACACCTTC
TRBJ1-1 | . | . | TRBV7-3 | CASSPHMNTEAFF | TGTGCCAGCAGCCCACATATGAACACTGAAGCTTTCTTT
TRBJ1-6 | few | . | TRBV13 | CASSLNRANSPLHF | TGTGCCAGCAGCTTAAATAGGGCAAATTCACCCCTCCACTTT